This T cell receptor beta chain was recorded in a study of identical twins (dated by TCRdb to the mid-2010s). Background on the whole study: The study deep-sequenced TCR alpha and beta repertoires from monozygotic twins, unrelated adults of various ages and cord blood to test whether fetal clonotypes persist. Replicate twin experiments were performed at different times using different library preparation protocols to rule out contamination.

All donors were healthy Caucasians. Three pairs of female monozygotic twins, all aged roughly 18 to 29 years, were included in the twin cohort. RNA for TCR libraries was isolated from peripheral blood mononuclear cells. About this clonotype itself: It has no known antigen specificity. Base qualities were left out, and no much larger clone turns up one base away.

General conclusions and limits of the study: Out-of-frame TCR alpha sharing in monozygotic twins was systematically underestimated by recombination models, whereas sharing between unrelated individuals was in agreement with the recombination models. Because the same donors could not be followed over many years, the conclusions depended on cross-sectional statistical analysis. Invariant T cells such as MAIT and iNKT could partly confound zero-insertion analyses, although diverse VJ usage argued against such confounding for most clonotypes. Fewer insertions were carried by abundant cord blood beta clonotypes, a similar but weaker trend appeared in young adult naive repertoires, and no such trend appeared in memory repertoires. A weaker excess of twin sharing was found in beta out-of-frame sequences because the signal-to-noise ratio was lowered by fewer shared sequences. Compared with coincidental sharing between unrelated individuals, an excess of low generation-probability sequences was observed among out-of-frame TCR alpha sequences shared between twins.

Library construction relied on 5' RACE. Sequencing instrument: Illumina HiSeq 2000. A universal primer binding site was introduced by template switching, and a unique molecular identifier was present in the final cDNA, enabling accurate counting of TCR cDNA molecules. Specific primers in the conserved constant-segment region were used to synthesize first-strand cDNA for TCR alpha and beta chains. To control for contamination, every cDNA library carried two barcodes: a SMART-Mk sample barcode plus Illumina barcodes. TruSeq adapter sequences, together with Illumina sample barcodes, were added in two successive PCR steps. The TCR alpha and beta cDNA libraries were sequenced on the Illumina HiSeq platform using custom primers. Per the original workflow: Unique molecular identifiers were extracted from raw reads with MiGEC, and CDR3 positions were determined with MiXCR. For each individual, recombination models were inferred using an EM algorithm with the repgenHMM and IGoR tools. The analysis of shared clonotypes was done with the tcR package in R, with sharing normalized by the product of cloneset sizes. To study raw recombination free of thymic and clonal selection effects, out-of-frame nonproductive sequences were analyzed. TCRdb passed the public sequencing reads through fastp at Q25 and MiXCR, retaining productive beta sequences. Identical CDR3 proteins give one entry, which carries the most common genes and DNA. The V and J calls here are based on TCRdb, not the publication. In this sample the table shows 600,000 to 700,000 distinct CDR3 sequences, less than 25% of which occur a single time. The ten largest clones represent approximately 4.3% of the sample.

The germline ends are 8 bases apart after V is trimmed by 3 bases and J by 0 bases. From its cysteine to its phenylalanine, the CDR3 spans 14 amino acids. Only the CDR3 portion is preserved as DNA: 42 bases, with reading frame beginning at the first base. Via the germline V gene, CDR1 is SGDLS and CDR2 YYNGEE. These data were likewise used in another study, on T cells expressing NK-cell markers. That second publication adds: In sorted CD3+CD56+NKG2C+, CD3+CD56+NKG2C- and CD3+CD56-NKG2C+ T-cell subsets from several donors, TCR beta-chain repertoires were profiled. Of the eight sequenced donors, seven were found to be HCMV-seropositive and one was found to be HCMV-seronegative. In several experiments an anti-gammadeltaTCR antibody was added to restrict sorting to alphabetaTCR-expressing T cells. In several donors, the dominant CD3+CD56+NKG2C+ clonotypes ranked among the top 10 CD8+ clonotypes, making up about 1.0-7.5% of CD8+ T cells. Those dominant clonotypes were again the most abundant among CD3+CD56-NKG2C+ cells in a handful of donors, at roughly 25-60.1%. It remained unclear whether the expanded NKG2C-expressing T cell clones were specific for HCMV antigens. Randomly selected healthy volunteers, three men and five women, were used as the eight sequenced donors. To determine HCMV serostatus, a commercial ELISA kit was used to detect HCMV-specific IgG in serum. Bulk peripheral blood T-cell repertoires were additionally sequenced from unsorted PBMC for a handful of donors. Reads were demultiplexed and grouped by UMI with MIGEC, and clonotypes were assembled and quantified with MiTCR. To exclude erroneous sequences, any TCR cDNA sequence not supported by at least two reads was discarded. The tcR package was used for downstream repertoire analysis, with clonotypes matched between fractions based on CDR3 nucleotide sequence plus V segment. VDJmatch was used to annotate antigen specificity against VDJdb, with one amino acid substitution in CDR3 allowed.

Source material: PBMCs. Rearrangement joined TRBV9 to TRBJ2-3, with the D gene too uncertain to name. This sequence originates from a woman younger than 30 in good health. The encoded CDR3 is CASSASVSTDTQYF. The sequenced DNA is TGTGCCAGCAGCGCCTCCGTTAGCACAGATACGCAGTATTTT.